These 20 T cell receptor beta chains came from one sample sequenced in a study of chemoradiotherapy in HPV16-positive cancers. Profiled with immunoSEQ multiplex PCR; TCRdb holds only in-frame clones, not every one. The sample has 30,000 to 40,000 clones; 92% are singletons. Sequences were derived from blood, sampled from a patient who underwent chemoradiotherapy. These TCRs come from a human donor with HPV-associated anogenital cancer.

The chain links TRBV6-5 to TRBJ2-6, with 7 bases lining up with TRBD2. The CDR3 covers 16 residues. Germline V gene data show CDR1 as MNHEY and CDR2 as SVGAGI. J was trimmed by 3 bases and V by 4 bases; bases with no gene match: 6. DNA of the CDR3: TGTGCCAGCAGTTCTGCCCGGACTAGTGGGGCCAACGTCCTGACTTTC. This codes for CASSSARTSGANVLTF.

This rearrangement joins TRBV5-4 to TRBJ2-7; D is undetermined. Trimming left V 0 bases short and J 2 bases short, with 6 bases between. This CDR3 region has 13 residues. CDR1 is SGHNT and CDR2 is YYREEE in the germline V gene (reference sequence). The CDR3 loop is CASSLAGPYEQYF. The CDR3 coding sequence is TGTGCCAGCAGCTTGGCGGGCCCCTACGAGCAGTACTTC.

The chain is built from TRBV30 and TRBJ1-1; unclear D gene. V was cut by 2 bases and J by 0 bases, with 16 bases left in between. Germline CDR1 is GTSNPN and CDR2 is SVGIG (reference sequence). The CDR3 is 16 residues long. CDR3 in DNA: TGTGCCTGGAGTCGACATCTCAAGAGATTGAACACTGAAGCTTTCTTT. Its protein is CAWSRHLKRLNTEAFF.

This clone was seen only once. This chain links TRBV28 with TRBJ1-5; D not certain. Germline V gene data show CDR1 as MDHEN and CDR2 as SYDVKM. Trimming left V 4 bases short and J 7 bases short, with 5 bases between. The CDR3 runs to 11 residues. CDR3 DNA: TGTGCCAGCAGTTGGCGGCAGCCCCAGCATTTT. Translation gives CASSWRQPQHF.

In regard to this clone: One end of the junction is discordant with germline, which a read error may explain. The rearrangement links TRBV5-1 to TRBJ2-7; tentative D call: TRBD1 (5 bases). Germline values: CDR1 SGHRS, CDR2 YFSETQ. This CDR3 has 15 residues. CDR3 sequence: CASSLVSGQGPSLDF. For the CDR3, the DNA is TGCGCCAGCAGCTTGGTATCTGGACAAGGGCCATCCTTGGACTTC.

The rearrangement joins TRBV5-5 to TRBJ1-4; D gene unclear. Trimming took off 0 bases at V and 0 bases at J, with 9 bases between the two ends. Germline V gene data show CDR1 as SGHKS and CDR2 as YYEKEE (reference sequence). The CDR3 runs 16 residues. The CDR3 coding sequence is TGTGCCAGCAGCTTGGATTTCCAGTCAACTAATGAAAAACTGTTTTTT. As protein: CASSLDFQSTNEKLFF. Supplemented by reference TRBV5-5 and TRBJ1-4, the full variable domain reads DAGVTQSPTHLIKTRGQQVTLRCSPISGHKSVSWYQQVLGQGPQFIFQYYEKEERGRGNFPDRFSARQFPNYSSELNVNALLLGDSALYLCASSLDFQSTNEKLFFGSGTQLSVL.

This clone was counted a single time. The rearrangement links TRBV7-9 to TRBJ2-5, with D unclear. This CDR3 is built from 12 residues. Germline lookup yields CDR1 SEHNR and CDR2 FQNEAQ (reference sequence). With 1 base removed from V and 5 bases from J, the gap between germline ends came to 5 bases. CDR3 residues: CASSLGRETQYF. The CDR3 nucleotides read TGTGCCAGCAGCTTAGGACGGGAGACCCAGTACTTC.

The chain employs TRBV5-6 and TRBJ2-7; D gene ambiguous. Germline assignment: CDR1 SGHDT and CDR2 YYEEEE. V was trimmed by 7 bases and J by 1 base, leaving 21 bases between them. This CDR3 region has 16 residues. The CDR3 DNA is TGTGCCAGCTCTCGTGGGTTAAGTTCCACTTCCTACGAGCAGTACTTC. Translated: CASSRGLSSTSYEQYF.

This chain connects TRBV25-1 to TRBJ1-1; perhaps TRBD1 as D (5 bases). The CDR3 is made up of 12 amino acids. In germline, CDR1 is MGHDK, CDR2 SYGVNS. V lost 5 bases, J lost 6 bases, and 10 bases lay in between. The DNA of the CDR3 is TGTGCCAGCAGTCTTTTGGGGGCTGAAGCTTTCTTT. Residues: CASSLLGAEAFF.

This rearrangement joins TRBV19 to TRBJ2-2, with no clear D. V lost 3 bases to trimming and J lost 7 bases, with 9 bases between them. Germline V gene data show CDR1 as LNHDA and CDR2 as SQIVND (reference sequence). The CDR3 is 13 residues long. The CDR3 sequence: CASSMRRIGELFF. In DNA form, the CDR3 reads TGTGCCAGTAGTATGCGGAGAATCGGGGAGCTGTTTTTT.

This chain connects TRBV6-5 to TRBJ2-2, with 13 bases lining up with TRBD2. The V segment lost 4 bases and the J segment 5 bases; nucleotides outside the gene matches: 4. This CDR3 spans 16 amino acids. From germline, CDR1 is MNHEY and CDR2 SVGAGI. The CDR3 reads CASSLLAGGHTGELFF. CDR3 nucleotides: TGTGCCAGCAGTTTACTAGCGGGGGGGCATACCGGGGAGCTGTTTTTT.

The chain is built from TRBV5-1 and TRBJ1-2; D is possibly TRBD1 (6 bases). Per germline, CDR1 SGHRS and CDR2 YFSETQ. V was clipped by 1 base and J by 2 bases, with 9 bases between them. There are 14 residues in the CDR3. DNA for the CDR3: TGCGCCAGCAGCTTGACAGGGTTCAACTATGGCTACACCTTC. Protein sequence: CASSLTGFNYGYTF.

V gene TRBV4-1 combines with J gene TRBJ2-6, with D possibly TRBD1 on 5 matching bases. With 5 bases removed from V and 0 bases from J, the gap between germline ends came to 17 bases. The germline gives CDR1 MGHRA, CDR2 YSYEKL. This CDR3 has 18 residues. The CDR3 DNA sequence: TGCGCCAGCAGCAAAAATCAGGGCTTAACCTCTGGGGCCAACGTCCTGACTTTC. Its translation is CASSKNQGLTSGANVLTF.

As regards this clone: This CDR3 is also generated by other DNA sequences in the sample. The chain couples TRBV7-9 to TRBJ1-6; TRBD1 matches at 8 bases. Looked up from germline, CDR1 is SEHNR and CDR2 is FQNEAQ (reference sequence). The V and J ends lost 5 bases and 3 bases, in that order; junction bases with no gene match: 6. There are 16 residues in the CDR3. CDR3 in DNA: TGTGCCAGCAGCCTCGGACAGGGATTCTATAATTCACCCCTCCACTTT. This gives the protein CASSLGQGFYNSPLHF.

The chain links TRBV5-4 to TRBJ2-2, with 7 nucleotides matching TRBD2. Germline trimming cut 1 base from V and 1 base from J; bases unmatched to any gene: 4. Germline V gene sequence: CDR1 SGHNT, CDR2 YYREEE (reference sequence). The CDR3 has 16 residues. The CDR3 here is CASSLLVAGNTGELFF. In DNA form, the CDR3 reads TGTGCCAGCAGCTTGCTGGTAGCGGGGAACACCGGGGAGCTGTTTTTT.

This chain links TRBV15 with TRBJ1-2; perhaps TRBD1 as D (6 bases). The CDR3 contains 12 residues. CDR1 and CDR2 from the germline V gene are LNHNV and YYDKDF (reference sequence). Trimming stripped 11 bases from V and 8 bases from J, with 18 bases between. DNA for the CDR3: TGTGCCGGAGGGGGACCCCTGGGAGGCTACACCTTC. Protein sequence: CAGGGPLGGYTF.

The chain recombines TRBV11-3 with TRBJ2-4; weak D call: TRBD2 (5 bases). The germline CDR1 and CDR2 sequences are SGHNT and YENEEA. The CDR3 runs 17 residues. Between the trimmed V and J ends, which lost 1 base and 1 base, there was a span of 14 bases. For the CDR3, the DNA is TGTGCCAGCAGCTTAGTATGGACTGATAACGCCAAAAACATTCAGTACTTC. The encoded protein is CASSLVWTDNAKNIQYF.

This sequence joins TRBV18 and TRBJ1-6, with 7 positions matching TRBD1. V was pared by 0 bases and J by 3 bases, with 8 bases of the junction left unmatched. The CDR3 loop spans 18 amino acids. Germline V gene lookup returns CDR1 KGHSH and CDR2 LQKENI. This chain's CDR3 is CASSPPKGQSSYNSPLHF. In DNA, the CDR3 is TGTGCCAGCTCACCACCGAAGGGACAGTCGAGCTATAATTCACCCCTCCACTTT. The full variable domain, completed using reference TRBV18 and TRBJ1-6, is NAGVMQNPRHLVRRRGQEARLRCSPMKGHSHVYWYRQLPEEGLKFMVYLQKENIIDESGMPKERFSAEFPKEGPSILRIQQVVRGDSAAYFCASSPPKGQSSYNSPLHFGNGTRLTVT.

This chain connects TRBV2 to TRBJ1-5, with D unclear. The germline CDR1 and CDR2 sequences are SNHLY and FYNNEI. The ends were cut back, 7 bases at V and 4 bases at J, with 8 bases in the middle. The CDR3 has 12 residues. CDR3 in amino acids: CASTRGNQPQHF. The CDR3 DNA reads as TGTGCCAGCACCCGAGGGAATCAGCCCCAGCATTTT.

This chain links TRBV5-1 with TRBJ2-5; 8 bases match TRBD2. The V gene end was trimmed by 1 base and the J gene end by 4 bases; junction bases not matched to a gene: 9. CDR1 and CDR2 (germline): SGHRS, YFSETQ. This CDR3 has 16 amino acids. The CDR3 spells CASSLSGGGRRETQYF. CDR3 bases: TGCGCCAGCAGCTTGTCAGGCGGGGGGCGGAGAGAGACCCAGTACTTC.